This T cell receptor beta chain originates from a study of vaccination effects on CD4 cells after COVID-19 (dated 2022 in TCRdb). For context, the study as a whole: Participants received two doses of either the BNT162b2 or the mRNA-1273 mRNA SARS-CoV-2 vaccine. The study compared SARS-CoV-2 spike-specific CD4+ TCR repertoires before and after mRNA vaccination in COVID-19 convalescent patients and infection-naive vaccine recipients. Altogether, roughly 10 COVID-19 convalescent patients and 4 SARS-CoV-2-naive healthy vaccine recipients made up the full study. The Oncomine TCR Beta short-read assay on an Illumina iSeq 100 was used to sequence cultures from other donors in the study. Paper-wide results and their limitations: Only a small number of convalescent patients were included, and no early post-infection timepoints were available, which limited the study. Among healthy vaccine recipients, nearly all vaccine-induced clones were SARS-CoV-2 mono-reactive, and only 1 of 255 was cross-reactive with common cold coronaviruses. At late post-vaccination timepoints, both infection-induced and vaccine-induced clones showed marked clonal contraction, consistent with waning T cell responses.

The library came from the immunoSEQ multiplex PCR assay. DNA from the cultured, isolated CD4+ T cells was subjected to TCR beta CDR3 sequencing. On the authors' methods: Non-productive TCR sequences were discarded, and reads were trimmed to the CDR3 region, with only CDR3s of 7 or more amino acids retained. The MANAFEST web app was used to identify antigen-specific clonotypes by comparing expansion in peptide wells with expansion in reference cultures. For clones to be considered positive, expansion at FDR<0.05 versus reference and all other wells, an odds ratio above 5, and a frequency above 0.1% in two replicate wells were required. A clonotype was called cross-reactive if it was significantly expanded both in SARS-CoV-2 spike wells and in at least one common cold coronavirus spike condition. Using the stringdist R package, CDR3 similarity was measured by Levenshtein distance, and unrooted trees were constructed with ape in R 3.6.1. TCRdb took this table from immuneACCESS and kept in-frame rearrangements with V and J called. Such tables lack part of the clones; where checked against another copy, unresolved V genes explain under half of the gap, and the rest is unexplained. V and J calls plus clone size are reproduced from that table; the DNA served to infer D and trimming. For this sample the table gives 73,000 or so clones, of which about 79% were detected only once. The ten largest clones take up 10% of the sample.

The CDR3 numbers 13 residues from cysteine through phenylalanine. Of all the DNA, just the CDR3 is kept, 39 bases in frame from base 1. CDR1 WSHSY and CDR2 SAAADI are derived from the germline V gene. A distance of 13 bases separates the germline ends of V and J, which lose 3 bases and 8 bases respectively. Concerning this clone itself: It lacks a known antigen. It has no much larger one-base neighbor in the sample; base qualities were not kept.

The ViraFEST assay stimulated PBMC with viral peptide pools and then used TCR sequencing to identify antigen-specific CD4+ T cell clonotypes by expansion. After less than 13 days of culture, CD4+ T cells were isolated with the EasySep CD4+ T cell isolation kit. Healthy vaccine recipients had no prior SARS-CoV-2 infection, confirmed by negative nucleocapsid antibodies before and after vaccination. A few million PBMC per well were cultured in IMDM with 5% human AB serum, 10 IU/ml IL-2 and gentamicin, plus 10 ug/ml peptides. Half of the culture medium was replaced with fresh IL-2-containing medium on days 3 and 7. Unless noted otherwise, every peptide stimulation condition was cultured in triplicate wells. PBMC were separated from whole blood using Ficoll-Paque Plus gradient centrifugation and were then either cryopreserved at -140C or used fresh. The overlapping peptide pools covered the spike proteins of SARS-CoV-2 as well as those of the common cold coronaviruses HCoV-NL63, HCoV-OC43 and HCoV-229E. The QIAamp micro DNA kit was used to extract genomic DNA from the cultured CD4+ T cells.

This receptor chain uses TRBV10-2 and TRBJ1-2, with no reliable assignment of the D segment. This specimen was CD4+ T cells from PBMCs cultured with SARS-CoV-2 spike peptides, taken before COVID-19 vaccination. This specimen's cell subset or site label, per the study, means: SARS-CoV-2 spike overlapping peptide pool stimulation. The receptor was isolated from a human donor who received a COVID-19 vaccine. CDR3 reads: CASSDADTLGYTF. The nucleotide sequence is TGCGCCAGCAGTGACGCCGACACACTAGGCTACACCTTC.